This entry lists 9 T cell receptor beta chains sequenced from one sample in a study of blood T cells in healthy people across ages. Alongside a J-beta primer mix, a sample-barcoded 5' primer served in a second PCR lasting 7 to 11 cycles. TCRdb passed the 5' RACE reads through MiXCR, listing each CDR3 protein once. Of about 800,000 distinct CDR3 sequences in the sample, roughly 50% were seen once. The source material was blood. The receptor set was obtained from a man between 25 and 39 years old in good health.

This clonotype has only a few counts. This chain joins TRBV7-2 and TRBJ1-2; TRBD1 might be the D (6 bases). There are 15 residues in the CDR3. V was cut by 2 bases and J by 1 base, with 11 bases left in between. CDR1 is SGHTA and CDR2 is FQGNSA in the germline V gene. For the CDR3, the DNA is TGTGCCAGCAGCTTAAGGGGGGGTGGTAACTATGGCTACACCTTC. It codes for CASSLRGGGNYGYTF.

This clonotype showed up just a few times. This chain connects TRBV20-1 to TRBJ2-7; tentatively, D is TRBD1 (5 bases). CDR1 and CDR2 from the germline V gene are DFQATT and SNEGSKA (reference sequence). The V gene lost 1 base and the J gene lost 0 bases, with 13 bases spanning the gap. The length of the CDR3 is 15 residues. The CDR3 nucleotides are TGCAGTGCTAGAGGCGCGCAGGGCATCTCCTACGAGCAGTACTTC. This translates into CSARGAQGISYEQYF.

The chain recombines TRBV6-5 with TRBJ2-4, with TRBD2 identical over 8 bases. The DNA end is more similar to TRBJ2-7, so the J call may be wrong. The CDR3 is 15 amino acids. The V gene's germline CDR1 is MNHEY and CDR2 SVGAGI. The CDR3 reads CASSYRGLGGYEQYF. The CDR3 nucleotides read TGTGCCAGCAGTTACAGGGGACTAGGGGGATACGAGCAGTACTTC.

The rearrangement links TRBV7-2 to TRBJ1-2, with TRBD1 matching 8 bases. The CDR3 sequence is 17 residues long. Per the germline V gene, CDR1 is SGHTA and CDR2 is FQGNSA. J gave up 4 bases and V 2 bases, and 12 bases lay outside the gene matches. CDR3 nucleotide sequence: TGTGCCAGCAGCTTATTTAATTCTGGGACAGGATTCTATGGCTACACCTTC. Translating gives CASSLFNSGTGFYGYTF.

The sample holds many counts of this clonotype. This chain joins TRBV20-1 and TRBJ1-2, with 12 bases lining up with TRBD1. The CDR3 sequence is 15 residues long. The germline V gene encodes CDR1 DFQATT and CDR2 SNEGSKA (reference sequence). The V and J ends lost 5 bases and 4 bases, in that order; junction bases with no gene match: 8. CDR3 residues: CSAPGQGAPGYGYTF. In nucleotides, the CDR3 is TGCAGTGCTCCGGGACAGGGGGCGCCGGGCTATGGCTACACCTTC.

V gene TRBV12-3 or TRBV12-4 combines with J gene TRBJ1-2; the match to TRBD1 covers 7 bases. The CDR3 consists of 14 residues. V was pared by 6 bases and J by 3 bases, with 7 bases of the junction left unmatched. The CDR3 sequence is CASRAGGLDYGYTF. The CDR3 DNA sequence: TGTGCCAGCAGGGCAGGGGGTTTGGACTATGGCTACACCTTC.

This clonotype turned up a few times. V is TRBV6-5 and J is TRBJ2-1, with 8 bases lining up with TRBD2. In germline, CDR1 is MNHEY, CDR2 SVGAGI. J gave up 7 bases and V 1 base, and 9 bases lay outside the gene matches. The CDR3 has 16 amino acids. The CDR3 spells CASSYFSGKLLNEQFF. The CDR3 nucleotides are TGTGCCAGCAGTTACTTTAGCGGGAAGCTTTTGAATGAGCAGTTCTTC.

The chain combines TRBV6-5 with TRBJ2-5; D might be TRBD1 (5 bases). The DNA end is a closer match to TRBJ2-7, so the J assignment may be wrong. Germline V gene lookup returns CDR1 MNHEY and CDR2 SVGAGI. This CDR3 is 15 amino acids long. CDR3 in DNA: TGTGCCAGCAGTTACGAGCCGACAGCTTTCTACGAGCAGTACTTC. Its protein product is CASSYEPTAFYEQYF.

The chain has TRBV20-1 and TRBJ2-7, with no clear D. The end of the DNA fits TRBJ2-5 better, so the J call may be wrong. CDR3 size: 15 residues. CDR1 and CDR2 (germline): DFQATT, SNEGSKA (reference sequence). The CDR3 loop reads CSARGSGQLVGTQYF. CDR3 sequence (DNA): TGCAGTGCTAGAGGGTCGGGTCAGCTGGTGGGGACCCAGTACTTC.